The rows below give T cell receptor beta chains drawn from one sample of a study of T cell changes during pregnancy in multiple sclerosis. Here immunoSEQ multiplex PCR was the method, and the copy in TCRdb shows in-frame clones only, minus some. Among around 97,000 clones, over 75% were seen once, and the ten largest hold just over 0.75%. The sequences come from peripheral blood, collected in the second trimester of pregnancy. These receptor sequences come from a female donor in good health, enrolled as a control in a pregnancy study. Both conserved end residues are trimmed from each CDR3. A D gene is named only where the DNA matches it firmly. A clone size is listed for some rows: how often the clone was seen (once, few, many), or a class if it is expanded.

ASSPLGDAREQY TRBJ2-7 NA TRBV6-1 NA
ASSESPGSNEQF TRBJ2-1 NA TRBV25-1 NA
ASSLATAGGDTQY TRBJ2-3 NA TRBV5-1 TRBD2
ASNPRGNTEAF TRBJ1-1 NA TRBV6-1 NA
ASSSRDYQETQY TRBJ2-5 NA TRBV6-5 NA
ASSMAKTGGVTEAF TRBJ1-1 few TRBV19 TRBD1
ASSGDDTSSYEQY TRBJ2-7 NA TRBV7-9 NA
ASSLNTGYGYT TRBJ1-2 NA TRBV28 NA
ASSGTEYNEQF TRBJ2-1 once TRBV6-1 NA
ASSLYSPNEQF TRBJ2-1 NA TRBV27 NA
ASSHGRANTEAF TRBJ1-1 NA TRBV5-1 NA
ASSLGGRLYEQY TRBJ2-7 NA TRBV7-8 NA
ASSVQGSNEQY TRBJ2-7 once TRBV5-1 NA
ASSQRAGDRYGYT TRBJ1-2 NA TRBV14 NA
ASSAGPSTNYGYT TRBJ1-2 NA TRBV18 NA
SAGQPDTQY TRBJ2-3 once TRBV20-1 NA
ATSKETGGRSPLH TRBJ1-6 NA TRBV15 NA
ASSQVGPEKLF TRBJ1-4 NA TRBV14 NA
ASRQGFLAVDEQY TRBJ2-7 NA TRBV5-4 TRBD1
ASRLVGGETQY TRBJ2-5 NA TRBV6-5 NA
ASSLRLGPSGNTIY TRBJ1-3 NA TRBV28 NA
ASSLGQGDTGELF TRBJ2-2 NA TRBV7-8 TRBD1
ASSQVGGDYGYT TRBJ1-2 NA TRBV4-1 TRBD1
ASSQSRGSLNTGELF TRBJ2-2 NA TRBV27 NA
AWSVGGRGTEAF TRBJ1-1 NA TRBV30 NA
ASKTGANWGLH TRBJ1-6 few TRBV2 TRBD1
ASSLTTVNTEAF TRBJ1-1 NA TRBV27 NA
ASSVTGYNEQF TRBJ2-1 NA TRBV19 NA
ASRLGGGAENGYT TRBJ1-2 NA TRBV2 NA
ASSVATGRHSRTEAF TRBJ1-1 NA TRBV9 TRBD1
ASSPGTTTQY TRBJ2-5 NA TRBV7-9 TRBD2
AISSGTEFNYGYT TRBJ1-2 NA TRBV10-3 TRBD1
ASSGPGQRSDTQY TRBJ2-3 NA TRBV7-6 NA
ATSRAGSRSYNEQF TRBJ2-1 NA TRBV15 NA
ASSGIQGPKNIQY TRBJ2-4 NA TRBV2 NA
ASDPTGHNSPLH TRBJ1-6 NA TRBV19 TRBD1
ASSSVGQGGYEQY TRBJ2-7 NA TRBV19 TRBD1
ASSLVETNEKLF TRBJ1-4 NA TRBV7-8 NA
ASSPGQGFNYGYT TRBJ1-2 NA TRBV5-8 TRBD1